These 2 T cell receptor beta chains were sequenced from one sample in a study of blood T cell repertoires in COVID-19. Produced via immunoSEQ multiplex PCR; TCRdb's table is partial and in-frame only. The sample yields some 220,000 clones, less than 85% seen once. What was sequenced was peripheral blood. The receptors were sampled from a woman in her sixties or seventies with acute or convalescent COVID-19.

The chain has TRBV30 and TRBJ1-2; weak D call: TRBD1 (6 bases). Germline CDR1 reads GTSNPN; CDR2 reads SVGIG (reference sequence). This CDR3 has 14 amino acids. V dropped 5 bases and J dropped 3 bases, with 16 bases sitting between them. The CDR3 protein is CAWRSRGVDYGYTF. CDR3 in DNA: TGTGCCTGGCGCTCCAGGGGAGTGGACTATGGCTACACCTTC.

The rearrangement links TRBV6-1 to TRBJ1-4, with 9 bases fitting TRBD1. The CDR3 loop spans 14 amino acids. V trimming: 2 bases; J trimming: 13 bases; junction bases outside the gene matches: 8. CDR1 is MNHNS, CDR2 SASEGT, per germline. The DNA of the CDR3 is TGTGCCAGCAGTGAAATTGCGGGACAGGGAAGACTGTTTTTT. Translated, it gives CASSEIAGQGRLFF.